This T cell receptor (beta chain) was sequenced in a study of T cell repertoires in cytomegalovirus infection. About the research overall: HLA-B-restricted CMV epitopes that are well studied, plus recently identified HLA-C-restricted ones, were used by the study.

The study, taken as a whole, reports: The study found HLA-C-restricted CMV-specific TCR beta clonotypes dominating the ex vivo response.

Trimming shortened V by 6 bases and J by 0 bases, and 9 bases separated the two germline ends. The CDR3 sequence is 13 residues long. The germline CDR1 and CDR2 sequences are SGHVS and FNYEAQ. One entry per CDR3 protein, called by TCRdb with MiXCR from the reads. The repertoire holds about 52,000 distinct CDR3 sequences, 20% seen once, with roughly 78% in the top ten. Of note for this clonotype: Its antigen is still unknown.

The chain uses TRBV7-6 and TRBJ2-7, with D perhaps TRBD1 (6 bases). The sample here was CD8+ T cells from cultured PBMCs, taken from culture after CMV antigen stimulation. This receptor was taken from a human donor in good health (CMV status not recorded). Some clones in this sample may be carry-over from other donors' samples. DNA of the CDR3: TGTGCCAGCAGTCCGGACAGCTCCTACGAGCAGTACTTC. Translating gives CASSPDSSYEQYF.